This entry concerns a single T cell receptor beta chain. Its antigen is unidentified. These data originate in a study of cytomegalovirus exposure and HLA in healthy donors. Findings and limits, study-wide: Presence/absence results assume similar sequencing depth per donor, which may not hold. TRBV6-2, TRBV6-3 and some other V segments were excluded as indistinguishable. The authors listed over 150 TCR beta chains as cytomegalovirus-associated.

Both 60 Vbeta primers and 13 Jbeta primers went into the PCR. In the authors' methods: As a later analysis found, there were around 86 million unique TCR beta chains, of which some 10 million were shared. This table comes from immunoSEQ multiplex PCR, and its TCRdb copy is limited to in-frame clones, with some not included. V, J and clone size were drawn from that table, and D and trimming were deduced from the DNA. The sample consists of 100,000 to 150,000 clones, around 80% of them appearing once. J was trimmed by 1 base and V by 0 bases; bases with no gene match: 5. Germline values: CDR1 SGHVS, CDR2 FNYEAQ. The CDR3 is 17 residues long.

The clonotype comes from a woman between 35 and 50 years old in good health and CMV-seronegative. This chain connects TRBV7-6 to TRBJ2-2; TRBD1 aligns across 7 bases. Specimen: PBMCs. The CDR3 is CASSLARGTENTGELFF. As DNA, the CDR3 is TGTGCCAGCAGCTTAGCGCGAGGGACAGAGAACACCGGGGAGCTGTTTTTT.